This is a list of T cell receptor beta chains from one sample in a study of T cell repertoires in cytomegalovirus infection. MiXCR, applied by TCRdb to the reads, yields one record per CDR3 protein. Of roughly 180,000 distinct CDR3 sequences in the sample, roughly 22% were seen once. Antigens for these TCRs are unknown. Source: CD8+ T cells from cultured PBMCs, taken from culture after CMV antigen stimulation. All receptors come from a human donor in good health (CMV status not recorded). Some clones in this sample may be carry-over from other donors' samples. CDR3s include the opening cysteine and the closing phenylalanine or tryptophan. D genes are given only for firm matches. Clone size is shown for a subset of rows, as once, few, many or a class of expanded clone.

D	V	size	J	CDR3	DNA
NA	TRBV7-9	NA	TRBJ1-5	CASRSGDSNQPQHF	TGTGCCAGCAGATCCGGTGATAGCAATCAGCCCCAGCATTTT
TRBD2	TRBV2	NA	TRBJ2-3	CASRVRGAGRDTQYF	TGTGCCAGCCGGGTGCGGGGGGCCGGGAGAGATACGCAGTATTTT
NA	TRBV19	NA	TRBJ1-6	CASTPGVWTPLHF	TGTGCCAGTACCCCAGGAGTTTGGACACCCCTCCACTTT
TRBD1	TRBV4-1	few	TRBJ2-7	CASSQVRGREAYEQYF	TGCGCCAGCAGCCAGGTCAGGGGGCGCGAAGCCTACGAGCAGTACTTC
NA	TRBV6-5	NA	TRBJ1-2	CASSYDRPGTYGYTF	TGTGCCAGCAGTTACGATAGACCCGGAACCTATGGCTACACCTTC
NA	TRBV5-8	NA	TRBJ1-4	CASSFSRNEKLFF	TGTGCCAGCAGCTTTAGCCGTAATGAAAAACTGTTTTTT
NA	TRBV12-3/TRBV12-4	few	TRBJ2-2	CASSFYRVPGELFF	TGTGCCAGCAGTTTCTACAGGGTCCCCGGGGAGCTGTTTTTT
TRBD2	TRBV6-2/TRBV6-3	many	TRBJ2-1	CASSYSGGGADEQFF	TGTGCCAGCAGTTACTCGGGCGGGGGGGCCGATGAGCAGTTCTTC
NA	TRBV12-5	few	TRBJ1-1	CASGFAVGEAFF	TGTGCTAGTGGTTTTGCGGTAGGTGAAGCTTTCTTT
TRBD1	TRBV9	NA	TRBJ2-2	CASSWTGTGTKGELFF	TGTGCCAGCAGCTGGACCGGGACAGGGACGAAGGGGGAGCTGTTTTTT
NA	TRBV7-8	NA	TRBJ1-1	CASSLTRITRGESMDTEAFF	TGTGCCAGCAGCTTAACCCGAATAACGCGGGGGGAGAGTATGGACACTGAAGCTTTCTTT
NA	TRBV7-2	NA	TRBJ1-4	CASSLAGTTGEKLFF	TGTGCCAGCAGCTTAGCGGGGACAACCGGTGAAAAACTGTTTTTT
NA	TRBV7-6	few	TRBJ2-1	CASSKSSGGHNEQFF	TGTGCCAGCAGCAAATCGTCGGGGGGCCACAATGAGCAGTTCTTC
NA	TRBV11-1	NA	TRBJ2-7	CASSPPTGRAYEQYF	TGTGCCAGCAGCCCCCCGACGGGCCGAGCCTACGAGCAGTACTTC
TRBD1	TRBV19	NA	TRBJ1-1	CASSKGTARKNTEAFF	TGTGCCAGTAGCAAAGGGACAGCCAGGAAGAACACTGAAGCTTTCTTT
TRBD1	TRBV6-5	NA	TRBJ2-1	CASSPDRPYNEQFF	TGTGCCAGCAGCCCGGACAGGCCTTACAATGAGCAGTTCTTC
NA	TRBV6-5	few	TRBJ2-7	CASSLADSYEQYF	TGTGCCAGCAGTTTGGCAGATTCCTACGAGCAGTACTTC
NA	TRBV6-1	few	TRBJ1-5	CASSELGATQPQHF	TGTGCCAGCAGTGAATTGGGGGCGACTCAGCCCCAGCATTTT
TRBD1	TRBV19	few	TRBJ1-1	CASSIDRTGGDTEAFF	TGTGCCAGTAGTATAGATCGAACAGGGGGGGACACTGAAGCTTTCTTT
TRBD2	TRBV7-9	NA	TRBJ2-7	CASSSPSGGFYEQYF	TGTGCCAGCAGCTCACCTAGCGGGGGATTCTACGAGCAGTACTTC
NA	TRBV6-1	NA	TRBJ1-2	CASSGDGDGYTF	TGTGCCAGCAGTGGAGACGGGGATGGCTACACCTTC
TRBD1	TRBV6-2/TRBV6-3	NA	TRBJ1-5	CASSARDRLQPQHF	TGTGCCAGCAGTGCCCGGGACAGGCTTCAGCCCCAGCATTTT
NA	TRBV10-3	few	TRBJ1-5	CAITSIRDIHLSGDSNQPQHF	TGTGCCATCACTTCTATCCGGGACATCCATTTGTCGGGGGATAGCAATCAGCCCCAGCATTTT
TRBD1	TRBV18	NA	TRBJ2-3	CASSPPFGTVGGDTQYF	TGTGCCAGCTCACCACCTTTTGGGACAGTCGGTGGAGATACGCAGTATTTT
NA	TRBV12-3/TRBV12-4	few	TRBJ1-2	CASSLSRLGVSKFPHYGYTF	TGTGCCAGCAGTTTATCGCGGCTGGGGGTTTCGAAATTTCCCCACTATGGCTACACCTTC
NA	TRBV7-8	NA	TRBJ2-7	CASSLRQAAYEQYF	TGTGCCAGCAGCCTCCGACAGGCTGCCTACGAGCAGTACTTC
NA	TRBV30	few	TRBJ2-2	CACDKKTGELFF	TGTGCCTGTGATAAAAAAACCGGGGAGCTGTTTTTT
TRBD1	TRBV7-6	NA	TRBJ2-5	CASSLDRIASTETQYF	TGTGCCAGCAGCTTGGACAGGATAGCAAGCACAGAGACCCAGTACTTC
NA	TRBV7-6	NA	TRBJ2-2	CASGHGPFTGELFF	TGTGCCTCCGGACACGGACCATTCACCGGGGAGCTGTTTTTT
TRBD1	TRBV7-9	few	TRBJ2-5	CASSQLFGQAPRETQYF	TGTGCCAGCAGCCAGCTGTTCGGACAGGCCCCACGCGAGACCCAGTACTTC
TRBD1	TRBV12-3/TRBV12-4	few	TRBJ1-2	CASTDPPREGAKGGYTF	TGTGCCAGCACCGATCCCCCGAGGGAGGGGGCGAAGGGTGGCTACACCTTC
TRBD2	TRBV7-2	few	TRBJ2-1	CASSLAVSGGPYNEQFF	TGTGCCAGCAGCTTAGCGGTTAGCGGGGGCCCCTACAATGAGCAGTTCTTC
NA	TRBV6-5	few	TRBJ2-1	CASPGGASYNEQFF	TGTGCCAGCCCCGGAGGGGCCTCCTACAATGAGCAGTTCTTC
NA	TRBV7-2	NA	TRBJ2-1	CASSYQTGREQFF	TGTGCCAGCAGCTACCAGACAGGGAGGGAGCAGTTCTTC
NA	TRBV12-3/TRBV12-4	few	TRBJ1-2	CASSLALIGPLGYTF	TGTGCCAGCAGTTTAGCGCTAATAGGACCGCTAGGCTACACCTTC
NA	TRBV9	many	TRBJ1-2	CASSGEGQVYDYGYTF	TGTGCCAGCAGCGGGGAAGGGCAGGTATACGACTATGGCTACACCTTC
NA	TRBV7-9	few	TRBJ2-1	CASSLDRNEQFF	TGTGCCAGCAGCTTAGACAGGAATGAGCAGTTCTTC
NA	TRBV28	NA	TRBJ1-4	CASSFNKVDPATNEKLFF	TGTGCCAGCAGTTTTAATAAGGTGGATCCGGCAACTAATGAAAAACTGTTTTTT
NA	TRBV20-1	NA	TRBJ1-3	CSASHRDGGNTIYF	TGCAGTGCTAGTCACCGGGACGGTGGAAACACCATATATTTT
TRBD1	TRBV7-8	many	TRBJ2-5	CASSLRRDRGWPWETQYF	TGTGCCAGCAGCTTAAGACGGGACAGGGGTTGGCCATGGGAGACCCAGTACTTC
NA	TRBV10-3	NA	TRBJ1-3	CAISEGNTIYF	TGTGCCATCAGTGAGGGAAACACCATATATTTT
NA	TRBV7-2	NA	TRBJ1-2	CASSGGQGSGYGYTF	TGTGCCAGCAGTGGGGGCCAGGGAAGCGGCTATGGCTACACCTTC
NA	TRBV6-1	NA	TRBJ2-7	CASSEGEGNPYEQYF	TGTGCCAGCAGTGAGGGTGAGGGGAATCCCTACGAGCAGTACTTC
NA	TRBV7-6	few	TRBJ1-5	CASSRQYSNQPQHF	TGTGCCAGCAGCCGACAGTATAGCAATCAGCCCCAGCATTTT
TRBD1	TRBV28	few	TRBJ1-4	CASNRGTTNEKLFF	TGTGCCAGTAACAGGGGTACGACTAATGAAAAACTGTTTTTT
NA	TRBV27	NA	TRBJ2-3	CASSFEEGTDTQYF	TGTGCCAGCAGTTTTGAGGAGGGCACAGATACGCAGTATTTT
TRBD1	TRBV7-6	NA	TRBJ2-7	CASTADRDRAYEQYF	TGTGCCAGCACTGCGGACCGGGACAGGGCCTACGAGCAGTACTTC
TRBD2	TRBV7-2	few	TRBJ2-3	CASSQQLAGGADTQYF	TGTGCCAGCAGCCAACAACTAGCGGGAGGGGCAGATACGCAGTATTTT